The entry below describes one T cell receptor beta chain. CDR3 size: 16 residues. CDR1 MDHEN and CDR2 SYDVKM come from the germline V gene. Trimming left V 6 bases short and J 2 bases short, with 17 bases between. Assay used: immunoSEQ multiplex PCR; TCRdb lists only in-frame clones, some missing. Of 85,000 or so clones listed, 85% are singletons. This sample stems from a study of glioma-infiltrating T cells after dendritic cell vaccination. Study context: Dendritic cells derived from monocytes and pulsed with autologous tumor lysate formed the vaccine.

Described time point: after dendritic cell vaccination, including at tumor progression/relapse. The sequence came from a human donor with glioblastoma. This chain joins TRBV28 and TRBJ1-3; possible D gene TRBD1, 6 bases. This specimen consisted of blood, obtained after dendritic cell vaccination. The CDR3 is CASSPTGTEAGNTIYF. CDR3 sequence (DNA): TGTGCCAGCAGCCCAACAGGGACGGAGGCTGGAAACACCATATATTTT.